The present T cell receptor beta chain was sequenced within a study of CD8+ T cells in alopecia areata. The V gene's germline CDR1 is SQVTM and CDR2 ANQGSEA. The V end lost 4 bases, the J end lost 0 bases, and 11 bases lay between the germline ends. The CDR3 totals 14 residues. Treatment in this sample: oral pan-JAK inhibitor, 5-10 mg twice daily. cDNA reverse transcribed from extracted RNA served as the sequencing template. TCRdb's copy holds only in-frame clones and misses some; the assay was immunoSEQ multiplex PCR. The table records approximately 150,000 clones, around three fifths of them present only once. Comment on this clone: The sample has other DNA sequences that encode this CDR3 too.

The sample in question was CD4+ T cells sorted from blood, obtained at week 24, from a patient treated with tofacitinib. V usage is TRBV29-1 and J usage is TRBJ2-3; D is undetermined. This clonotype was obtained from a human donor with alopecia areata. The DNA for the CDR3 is TGCAGCGTTGTTATTGGGTTAAGCACAGATACGCAGTATTTT. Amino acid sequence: CSVVIGLSTDTQYF.